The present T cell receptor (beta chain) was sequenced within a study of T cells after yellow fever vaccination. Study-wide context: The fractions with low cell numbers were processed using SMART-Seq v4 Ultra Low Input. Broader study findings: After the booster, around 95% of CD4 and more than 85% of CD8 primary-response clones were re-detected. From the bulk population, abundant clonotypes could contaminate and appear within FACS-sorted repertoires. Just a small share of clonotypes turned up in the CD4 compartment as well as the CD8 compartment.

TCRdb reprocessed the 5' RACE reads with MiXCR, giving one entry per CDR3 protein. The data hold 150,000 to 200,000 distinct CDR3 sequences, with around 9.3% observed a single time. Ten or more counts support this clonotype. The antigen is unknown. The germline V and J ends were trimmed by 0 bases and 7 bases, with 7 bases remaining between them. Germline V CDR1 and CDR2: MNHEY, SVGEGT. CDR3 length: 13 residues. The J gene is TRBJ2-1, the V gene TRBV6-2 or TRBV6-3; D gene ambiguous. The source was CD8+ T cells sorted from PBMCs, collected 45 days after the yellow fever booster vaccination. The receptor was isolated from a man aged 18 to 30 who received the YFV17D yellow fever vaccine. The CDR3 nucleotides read TGTGCCAGCAGTTACTCGCCTGGAAATGAGCAGTTCTTC. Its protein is CASSYSPGNEQFF.